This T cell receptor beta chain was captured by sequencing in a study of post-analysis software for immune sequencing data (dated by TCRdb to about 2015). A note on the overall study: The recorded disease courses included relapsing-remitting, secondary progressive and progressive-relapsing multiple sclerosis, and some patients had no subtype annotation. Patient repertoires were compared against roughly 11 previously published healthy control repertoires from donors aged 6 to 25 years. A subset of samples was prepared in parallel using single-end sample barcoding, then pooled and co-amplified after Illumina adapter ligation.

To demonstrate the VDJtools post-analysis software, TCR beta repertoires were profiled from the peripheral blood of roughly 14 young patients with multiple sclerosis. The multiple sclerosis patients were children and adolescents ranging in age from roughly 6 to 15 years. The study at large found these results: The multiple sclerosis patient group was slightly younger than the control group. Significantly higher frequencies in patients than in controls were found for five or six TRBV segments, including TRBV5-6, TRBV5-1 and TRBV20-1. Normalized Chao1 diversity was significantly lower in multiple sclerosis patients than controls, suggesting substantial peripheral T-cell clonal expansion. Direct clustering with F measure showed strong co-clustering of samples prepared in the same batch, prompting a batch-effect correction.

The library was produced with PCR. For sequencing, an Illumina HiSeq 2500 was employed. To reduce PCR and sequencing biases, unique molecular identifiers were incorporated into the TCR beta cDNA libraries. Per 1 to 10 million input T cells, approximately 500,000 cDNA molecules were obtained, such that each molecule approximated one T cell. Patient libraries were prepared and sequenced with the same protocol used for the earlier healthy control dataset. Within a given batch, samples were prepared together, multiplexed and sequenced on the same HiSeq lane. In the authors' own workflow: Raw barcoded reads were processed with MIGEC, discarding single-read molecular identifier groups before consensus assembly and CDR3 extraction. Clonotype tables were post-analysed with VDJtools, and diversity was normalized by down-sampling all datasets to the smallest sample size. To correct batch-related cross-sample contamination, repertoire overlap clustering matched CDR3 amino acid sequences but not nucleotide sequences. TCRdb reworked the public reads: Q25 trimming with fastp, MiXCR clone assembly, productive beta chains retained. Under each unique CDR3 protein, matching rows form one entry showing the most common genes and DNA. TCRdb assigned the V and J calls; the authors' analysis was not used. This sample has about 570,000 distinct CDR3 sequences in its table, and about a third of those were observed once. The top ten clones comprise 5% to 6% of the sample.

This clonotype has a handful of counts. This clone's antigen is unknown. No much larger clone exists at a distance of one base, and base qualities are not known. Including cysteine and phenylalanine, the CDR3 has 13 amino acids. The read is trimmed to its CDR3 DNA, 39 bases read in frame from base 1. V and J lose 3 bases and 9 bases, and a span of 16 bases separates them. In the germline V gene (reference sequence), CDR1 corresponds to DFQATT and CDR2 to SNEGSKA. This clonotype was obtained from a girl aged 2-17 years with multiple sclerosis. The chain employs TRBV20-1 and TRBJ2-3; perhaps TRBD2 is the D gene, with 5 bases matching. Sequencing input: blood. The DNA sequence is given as TGCAGTGCTAGGACAAGAGGGATGGTGACGCAGTATTTT. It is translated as CSARTRGMVTQYF.